These 14 T cell receptor beta chains share one sample of origin, sequenced in a study of T cells in Graves' hyperthyroidism and ophthalmopathy. It was RNA transcripts that yielded the amplified TCR beta CDR3 regions. HTBI primers drove first-round RT-PCR of the TCR CDR3. TCRdb reanalysed the multiplex PCR reads using MiXCR and keeps one entry per CDR3 protein. The sample shows 300,000 to 500,000 distinct CDR3 sequences, around an eighth of them seen only once. Sequencing used blood. The receptors come from a man between 45 and 60 years old with Graves' ophthalmopathy.

This chain joins TRBV11-3 and TRBJ2-7; TRBD2 matches at 12 bases. Germline lookup yields CDR1 SGHNT and CDR2 YENEEA. The V gene end was trimmed by 3 bases and the J gene end by 4 bases; junction bases not matched to a gene: 4. The CDR3 loop spans 15 amino acids. CDR3 in DNA: TGTGCCAGCAGCTTGTGGACTAGCGGGATGTACGAGCAGTACTTC. Protein: CASSLWTSGMYEQYF.

The chain recombines TRBV7-2 with TRBJ1-5; D is unresolved. The V and J ends lost 1 base and 7 bases respectively, with 8 bases between them. The germline CDR1 and CDR2 sequences are SGHTA and FQGNSA. The CDR3 length is 13 residues. The CDR3 coding sequence is TGTGCCAGCAGCTTAGTGGGAAGGCAGCCCCAGCATTTT. It translates to CASSLVGRQPQHF.

Only a few counts were recorded for this clonotype. The V and J genes are TRBV5-1 and TRBJ2-2; unclear D gene. Trimming shortened V by 0 bases and J by 2 bases, and 11 bases separated the two germline ends. Germline-derived CDR1 and CDR2 are SGHRS and YFSETQ. This CDR3 has 16 residues. The CDR3 DNA is TGCGCCAGCAGCTTGGACGGAGCGAGAAACACCGGGGAGCTGTTTTTT. This gives the protein CASSLDGARNTGELFF.

This sequence joins TRBV20-1 and TRBJ2-2; D may correspond to TRBD1 or TRBD2 (6 bases each). Germline CDR1 is DFQATT and CDR2 is SNEGSKA (reference sequence). The CDR3 spans 16 residues. V was clipped by 2 bases and J by 3 bases, with 16 bases between them. CDR3 in DNA: TGCAGTGCTAGATTAGCGGCGTCAGGGGACACCGGGGAGCTGTTTTTT. It codes for CSARLAASGDTGELFF.

This clonotype was counted a few times. This sequence joins TRBV12-3 or TRBV12-4 and TRBJ1-5; possible D gene TRBD1, 6 bases. The CDR3 length is 12 residues. V dropped 7 bases and J dropped 4 bases, with 8 bases sitting between them. CDR3 sequence: CASKTGNQPQHF. CDR3 DNA: TGTGCCAGCAAAACAGGGAATCAGCCCCAGCATTTT.

The sample holds many counts of this clonotype. The rearrangement uses TRBV5-1 and TRBJ2-1; D possibly matches TRBD1 or TRBD2 (5 bases each). Trimming pared 2 bases from V and 10 bases from J, leaving 22 bases between. The CDR3 spans 16 residues. Looked up from germline, CDR1 is SGHRS and CDR2 is YFSETQ. The chain's CDR3 is CASSLRFGALNKEQFF. CDR3 DNA sequence: TGCGCCAGCAGCTTAAGATTCGGGGCCCTCAATAAAGAGCAGTTCTTC.

The chain uses TRBV6-1 and TRBJ2-1; TRBD2 might be the D (6 bases). V dropped 5 bases and J dropped 8 bases, with 19 bases sitting between them. Germline V gene sequence: CDR1 MNHNS, CDR2 SASEGT. The CDR3 length is 15 residues. This CDR3 reads CASSNRALGEDEQFF. For the CDR3, the DNA is TGTGCCAGCAGTAACCGGGCCCTGGGGGAGGATGAGCAGTTCTTC.

At least ten counts were recorded for this clonotype. The chain has TRBV2 and TRBJ1-5, with D perhaps TRBD1 (5 bases). This CDR3 comprises 15 residues. Germline CDR1 is SNHLY and CDR2 is FYNNEI. The V gene lost 6 bases and the J gene lost 0 bases, with 12 bases spanning the gap. The CDR3 region has the DNA TGTGCCAGCAGATCCGGGACTAATAGCAATCAGCCCCAGCATTTT. It is translated as CASRSGTNSNQPQHF. Full variable domain (missing parts from reference TRBV2 and TRBJ1-5): EPEVTQTPSHQVTQMGQEVILRCVPISNHLYFYWYRQILGQKVEFLVSFYNNEISEKSEIFDDQFSVERPDGSNFTLKIRSTKLEDSAMYFCASRSGTNSNQPQHFGDGTRLSIL.

This clonotype was seen repeatedly, ten times or more. V is TRBV3-1 and J is TRBJ2-7, with D possibly matching TRBD2 (5 bases). Germline V gene data show CDR1 as LGHDT and CDR2 as YNNKEL (reference sequence). The CDR3 is 18 amino acids. V gave up 0 bases and J gave up 0 bases, with 18 bases separating them. The CDR3 sequence: CASSQEGLVYGSSYEQYF. For the CDR3, the DNA is TGTGCCAGCAGCCAAGAGGGCCTGGTTTATGGGAGCTCCTACGAGCAGTACTTC.

This sequence joins TRBV5-1 and TRBJ2-7, with 11 bases aligning to TRBD2. Trimming cost V 5 bases and J 0 bases; bases outside gene matches: 10. CDR3 length equals 17 residues. Germline V CDR1 and CDR2: SGHRS, YFSETQ. The CDR3 DNA reads TGCGCCAGCAGAGTGGGGACTAGCGGAACCAGCTCCTACGAGCAGTACTTC. Its translation: CASRVGTSGTSSYEQYF.

This clonotype was detected only a few times. V gene TRBV24-1 combines with J gene TRBJ2-5, with D possibly TRBD2 on 6 matching bases. The CDR3 totals 16 residues. Germline V lookup: CDR1 KGHDR, CDR2 SFDVKD. The V end was cut by 3 bases, the J end by 4 bases, with 17 bases between. CDR3 amino acids: CATSDPRMGGGETQYF. Here the CDR3 DNA reads TGTGCCACCAGTGATCCCCGGATGGGGGGAGGAGAGACCCAGTACTTC.

Ten or more counts support this clonotype. The V gene is TRBV2, the J gene TRBJ2-3, with 10 nucleotides matching TRBD2. Trimming cost V 7 bases and J 3 bases; bases outside gene matches: 7. The germline V gene has CDR1 SNHLY and CDR2 FYNNEI. There are 15 residues in the CDR3. The CDR3 DNA reads TGTGCCAGCATTCGTCAGGGACTAGCGACAGATACGCAGTATTTT. It codes for CASIRQGLATDTQYF.

Ten or more counts support this clonotype. This sequence joins TRBV7-9 and TRBJ2-1, with D maybe TRBD2 (5 bases). The V and J ends lost 5 bases and 6 bases respectively, with 14 bases between them. This CDR3 spans 14 amino acids. CDR1 is SEHNR and CDR2 is FQNEAQ in the germline V gene (reference sequence). CDR3 coding DNA: TGTGCCAGCAGCACAAAAACTAGGACCAATGAGCAGTTCTTC. As protein: CASSTKTRTNEQFF.

This clonotype was recorded at least ten times. The chain employs TRBV20-1 and TRBJ2-5; TRBD2 is a possible D gene (6 bases). This CDR3 has 14 amino acids. Germline CDR1 and CDR2: DFQATT and SNEGSKA (reference sequence). Trimming removed 3 bases from V and 4 bases from J, with 15 bases in between. The CDR3 DNA reads as TGCAGTGCTAGTCCACTAGCTCTCATAGAGACCCAGTACTTC. It is translated as CSASPLALIETQYF.